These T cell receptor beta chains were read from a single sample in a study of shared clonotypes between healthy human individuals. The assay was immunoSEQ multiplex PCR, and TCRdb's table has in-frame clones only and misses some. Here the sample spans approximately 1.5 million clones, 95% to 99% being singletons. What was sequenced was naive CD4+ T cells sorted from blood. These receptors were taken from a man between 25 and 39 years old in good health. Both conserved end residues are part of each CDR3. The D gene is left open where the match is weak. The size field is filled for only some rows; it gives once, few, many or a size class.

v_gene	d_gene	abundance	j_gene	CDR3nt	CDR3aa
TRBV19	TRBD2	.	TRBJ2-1	TGTGCCAGTACCCCTGGCGGGAGAGCCTCCTACAATGAGCAGTTCTTC	CASTPGGRASYNEQFF
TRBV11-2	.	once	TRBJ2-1	TGTGCCAGCAGCTTTAGTCCCTCGCGGGGGCAAAGATACAATGAGCAGTTCTTC	CASSFSPSRGQRYNEQFF
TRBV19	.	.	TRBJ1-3	TGTGCCAGTAGTATTAGGACCGGAAACACCATATATTTT	CASSIRTGNTIYF
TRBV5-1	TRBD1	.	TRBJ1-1	TGCGCCAGCAGCATACGACAGGGGGCCCCCAGAGACACTGAAGCTTTCTTT	CASSIRQGAPRDTEAFF
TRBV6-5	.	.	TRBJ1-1	TGTGCCAGCACAACCCAAGGGCACACTGAAGCTTTCTTT	CASTTQGHTEAFF
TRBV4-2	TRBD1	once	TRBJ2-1	TGTGCCAGCAGCCAAGGAGGACAGGGCAACAATGAGCAGTTCTTC	CASSQGGQGNNEQFF
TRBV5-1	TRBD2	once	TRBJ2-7	TGCGCCAGCAGCCTATGGGGAGGGAACGAGCAGTACTTC	CASSLWGGNEQYF
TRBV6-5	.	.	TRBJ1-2	TGTGCCAGCGGGAGGGGGGTTGGCTACACCTTC	CASGRGVGYTF
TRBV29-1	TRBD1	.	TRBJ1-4	TGCAGCGCTACCGGGACAGGGCAAAAACTGTTTTTT	CSATGTGQKLFF
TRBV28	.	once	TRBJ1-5	TGTGCCAGCAGTGTAAGACAGCCATATAGCAATCAGCCCCAGCATTTT	CASSVRQPYSNQPQHF
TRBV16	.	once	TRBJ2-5	TGTGCCAGCATCAACCGGGACTACCAAGAGACCCAGTACTTC	CASINRDYQETQYF
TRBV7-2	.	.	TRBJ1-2	TGTGCCAGCAGCCCCACCCCGGGCGTCTATGGCTACACCTTC	CASSPTPGVYGYTF
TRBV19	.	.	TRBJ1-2	TGTGCCAGTAGTTTCCCCCGCGGGGTCTTCTATGGCTACACCTTC	CASSFPRGVFYGYTF
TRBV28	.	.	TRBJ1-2	TGTGCCAGCAGTCAGGACCGCTTCTATGGCTACACCTTC	CASSQDRFYGYTF
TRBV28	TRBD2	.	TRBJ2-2	TGTGCCAGCAGCCTCTATTTTACTAGCGGGAGAAGGAACACCGGGGAGCTGTTTTTT	CASSLYFTSGRRNTGELFF
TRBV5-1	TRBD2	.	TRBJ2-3	TGCGCCAGCAGCTCCGGGACTAGGATTTTGACAGATACGCAGTATTTT	CASSSGTRILTDTQYF
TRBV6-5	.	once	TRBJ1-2	TGTGCCAGCAGTTTCGTTGCAGGGGACTACGGCTACACCTTC	CASSFVAGDYGYTF
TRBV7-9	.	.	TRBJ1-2	TGTGCCAGCAGCTTACAGCGGGATGGCTACACCTTC	CASSLQRDGYTF
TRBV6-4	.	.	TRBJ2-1	TGTGCCAGCAGTGACGTCTTAGGCCGCAATGAGCAGTTCTTC	CASSDVLGRNEQFF
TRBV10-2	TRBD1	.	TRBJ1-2	TGCGCCAGCAGTGACCCTATGGGACAGGGGGCGTCAGACTATGGCCACACCTTC	CASSDPMGQGASDYGHTF
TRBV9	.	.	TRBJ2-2	TGTGCCAGCAGCGTTTTGGCTGAAACTAGGAACACCGGGGAGCTGTTTTTT	CASSVLAETRNTGELFF
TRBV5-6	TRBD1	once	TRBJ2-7	TGTGCCAGCAGCTTGTTCCCGCAGGGGGTGTCCTACGAGCAGTACTTC	CASSLFPQGVSYEQYF
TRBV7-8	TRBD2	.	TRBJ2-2	TGTGCCAGCAGCAATAGCGGGAGGGAGGGCACCGGGGAGCTGTTTTTT	CASSNSGREGTGELFF
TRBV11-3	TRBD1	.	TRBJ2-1	TGTGCCAGCAGCATAGGGACAGGGCGTGAGCAGTTCTTC	CASSIGTGREQFF
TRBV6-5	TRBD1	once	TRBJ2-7	TGTGCCAGCGGCGAAGGGGACAGCCCCTACGAGCAGTACTTC	CASGEGDSPYEQYF
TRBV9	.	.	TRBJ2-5	TGTGCCAGCAGCGTAGGACCTCGCGGGGCCCAAGAGACCCAGTACTTC	CASSVGPRGAQETQYF
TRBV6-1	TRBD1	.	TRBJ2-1	TGTGCCAGCAGTCAAGGATTAGGTAGGACAGGGAGGAATGAGCAGTTCTTC	CASSQGLGRTGRNEQFF
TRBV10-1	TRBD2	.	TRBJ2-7	TGCGCCAGCAGTGACCCCGGGGGGGTCTTGGCCGAGCAGTACTTC	CASSDPGGVLAEQYF
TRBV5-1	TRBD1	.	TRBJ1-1	TGCGCCAGCAGCTTAGCAGGGGGCAGTGAAGCTTTCTTT	CASSLAGGSEAFF
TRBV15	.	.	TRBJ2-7	TGTGCCACCAGCAGAGAAGGAATCAGCTACGAGCAGTACTTC	CATSREGISYEQYF
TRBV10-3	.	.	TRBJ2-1	TGTGCTTCAGGGGTAAACTCCTACAATGAGCAGTTCTTC	CASGVNSYNEQFF
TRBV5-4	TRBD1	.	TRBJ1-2	TGTGCCAGCAGCCCGGGACAGGGTGGTAACTATGGCTACACCTTC	CASSPGQGGNYGYTF
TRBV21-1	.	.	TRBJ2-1	TGTGCCAGCAGCAAAGGGCCTAGCGGGCAGTTCTTC	CASSKGPSGQFF
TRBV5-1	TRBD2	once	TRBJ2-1	TGCGCCAGCAGCACGGGACTAGTTGGGGTGCAGTTCTTC	CASSTGLVGVQFF
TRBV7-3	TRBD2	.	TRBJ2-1	TGTACCAGCAGCTTAAACCCAGCGGGGTCGGGAGAGCAGTTCTTC	CTSSLNPAGSGEQFF
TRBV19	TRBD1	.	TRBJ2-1	TGTGCCAGTACCTGGACAGGCCGCTCCTACAATGAGCAGTTCTTC	CASTWTGRSYNEQFF
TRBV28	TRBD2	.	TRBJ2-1	TGTGCCAGCACCAGACGGACTAGCGGCTACAATGAGCAGTTCTTC	CASTRRTSGYNEQFF
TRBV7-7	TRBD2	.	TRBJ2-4	TGTGCCAGCAGCCCGGGACTAGATGAGGCCAAAAACATTCAGTACTTC	CASSPGLDEAKNIQYF
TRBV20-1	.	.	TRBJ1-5	TGCAGTGCTAGTTCTGGTCAGCCCCAGCATTTT	CSASSGQPQHF
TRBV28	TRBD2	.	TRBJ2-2	TGTGCCAGCACCGGTGGCGGGAGGAACACCGGGGAGCTGTTTTTT	CASTGGGRNTGELFF
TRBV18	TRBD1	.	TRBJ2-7	TGTGCCAGCTCACCAGGGACAGGGACCTCCGAGCAGTACTTC	CASSPGTGTSEQYF
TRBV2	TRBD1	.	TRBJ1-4	TGTGCCAGCAGCGTACAGGGGGCAACTAATGAAAAACTGTTTTTT	CASSVQGATNEKLFF
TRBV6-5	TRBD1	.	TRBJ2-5	TGTGCCAGCACCGACAGGGTCCAAGAGACCCAGTACTTC	CASTDRVQETQYF
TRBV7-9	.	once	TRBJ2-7	TGTGCCAGCAGCCCCGCGGCTTACGAGCAGTACTTC	CASSPAAYEQYF
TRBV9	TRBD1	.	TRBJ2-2	TGTGCCAGCAGCCCCAACCGACAGGGCTTAGGTTCCGGGGAGCTGTTTTTT	CASSPNRQGLGSGELFF
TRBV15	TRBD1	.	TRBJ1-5	TGTGCCACCAGCAGACCGGGACAGGGAAATCAGCCCCAGCATTTT	CATSRPGQGNQPQHF
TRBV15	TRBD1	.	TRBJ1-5	TGTGCCACCAGCAGGGAACCGGGACAGGGCAATCAGCCCCAGCATTTT	CATSREPGQGNQPQHF
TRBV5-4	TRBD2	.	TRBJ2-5	TGTGCCAGCAGCTCGATGACTAGCGGAGGACAAGAGACCCAGTACTTC	CASSSMTSGGQETQYF
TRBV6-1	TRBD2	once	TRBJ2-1	TGTGCCAGCAGTGAAGCGTCTAAACTAGCGGGAGGGTACAATGAGCAGTTCTTC	CASSEASKLAGGYNEQFF
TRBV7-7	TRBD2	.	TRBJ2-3	TGTGCCAGCAGCTTTGGCCAGGCGGGGGGTATTAGCACAGATACGCAGTATTTT	CASSFGQAGGISTDTQYF
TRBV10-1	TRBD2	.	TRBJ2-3	TGCGCCAGCAGTGAGTGGGCGGGGGTCACAGATACGCAGTATTTT	CASSEWAGVTDTQYF
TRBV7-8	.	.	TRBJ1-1	TGTGCCAGCAGCGCGGACAGCCCGATAGCTTTCTTT	CASSADSPIAFF
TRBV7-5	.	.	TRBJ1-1	TGTGCCAGCAGCGCCCGGAGCAGAACCACTGAAGCTTTCTTT	CASSARSRTTEAFF
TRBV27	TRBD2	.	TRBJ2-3	TGTGCCAGCAGTCAAGGAGCGGGAGGGGCAGATACGCAGTATTTT	CASSQGAGGADTQYF
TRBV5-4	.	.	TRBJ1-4	TGTGCCAGCAGCTTGAAACAGGGAACTAATGAAAAACTGTTTTTT	CASSLKQGTNEKLFF